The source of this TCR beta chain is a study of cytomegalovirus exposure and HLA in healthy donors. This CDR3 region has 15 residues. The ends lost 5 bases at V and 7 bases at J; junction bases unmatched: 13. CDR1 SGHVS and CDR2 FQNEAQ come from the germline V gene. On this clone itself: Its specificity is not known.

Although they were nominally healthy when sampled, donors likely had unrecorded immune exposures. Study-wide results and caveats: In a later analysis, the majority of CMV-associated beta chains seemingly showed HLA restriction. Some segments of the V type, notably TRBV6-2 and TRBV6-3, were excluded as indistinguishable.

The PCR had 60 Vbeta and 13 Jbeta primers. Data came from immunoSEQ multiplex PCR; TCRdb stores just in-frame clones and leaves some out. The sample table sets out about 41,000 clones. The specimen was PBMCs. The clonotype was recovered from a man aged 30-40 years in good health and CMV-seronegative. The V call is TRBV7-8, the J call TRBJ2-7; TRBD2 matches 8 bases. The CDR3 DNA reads TGTGCCAGCAGCCCTACAGCCGGGAGGGCTCGTGAGCAGTACTTC. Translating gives CASSPTAGRAREQYF.